One and the same sample provided the 21 T cell receptor beta chains below, sequenced in a study of T cells in Graves' hyperthyroidism and ophthalmopathy. From RNA transcripts, TCR beta CDR3 regions were amplified. The HTBI set primed first-round TCR CDR3 RT-PCR. TCRdb recomputed calls from the multiplex PCR reads with MiXCR, one row per CDR3 protein. The sample includes approximately 490,000 distinct CDR3 sequences, about 22% of them seen just once. Source material: blood. These receptors all stem from a woman aged 70-85 years with Graves' ophthalmopathy.

This clonotype was counted only a few times. The V call is TRBV3-1, the J call TRBJ2-1; tentative D call: TRBD2 (5 bases). Germline CDR1 and CDR2: LGHDT and YNNKEL (reference sequence). Trimming pared 1 base from V and 10 bases from J, leaving 5 bases between. The CDR3 totals 11 residues. The CDR3 sequence is CASSQGLEQFF. The CDR3 bases are TGTGCCAGCAGCCAAGGACTAGAGCAGTTCTTC.

This clonotype was counted only a few times. The rearrangement links TRBV3-1 to TRBJ1-2; unclear D gene. The germline gives CDR1 LGHDT, CDR2 YNNKEL (reference sequence). V gave up 0 bases and J gave up 2 bases, with 13 bases separating them. The CDR3 consists of 16 residues. CDR3 coding DNA: TGTGCCAGCAGCCAAGATTTGGTCGGAGGCAACTATGGCTACACCTTC. It yields the protein CASSQDLVGGNYGYTF.

This clonotype occurred many times. This chain connects TRBV2 to TRBJ1-1; weak D call: TRBD1 (6 bases). The CDR3 length is 14 residues. The germline V gene encodes CDR1 SNHLY and CDR2 FYNNEI. Deletions cut 6 bases from V and 1 base from J, with 12 bases between. CDR3 sequence (DNA): TGTGCCAGCAGACTCGGACAGTCGAACACTGAAGCTTTCTTT. Protein: CASRLGQSNTEAFF.

This clonotype was observed many times. The chain couples TRBV12-3 or TRBV12-4 to TRBJ1-5; D might be TRBD1 (5 bases). The CDR3 is 13 residues long. V was cut by 2 bases and J by 7 bases, with 9 bases left in between. This CDR3 reads CASSLNGDQPQHF. CDR3 DNA: TGTGCCAGCAGTTTAAACGGGGACCAGCCCCAGCATTTT.

This clonotype came up many times. The V call is TRBV3-1, the J call TRBJ1-3, with D unresolved. The germline V gene encodes CDR1 LGHDT and CDR2 YNNKEL (reference sequence). Deletions cut 8 bases from V and 1 base from J, with 6 bases between. The CDR3 has 12 amino acids. The CDR3 loop reads CASVGSGNTIYF. The CDR3 bases are TGTGCCAGCGTAGGTTCTGGAAACACCATATATTTT. The full variable domain, its missing parts supplied by reference TRBV3-1 and TRBJ1-3, is DTAVSQTPKYLVTQMGNDKSIKCEQNLGHDTMYWYKQDSKKFLKIMFSYNNKELIINETVPNRFSPKSPDKAHLNLHINSLELGDSAVYFCASVGSGNTIYFGEGSWLTVV.

The rearrangement uses TRBV7-8 and TRBJ2-1, with 9 bases aligning to TRBD2. Germline V gives CDR1 SGHVS, CDR2 FQNEAQ. This CDR3 region has 19 residues. The V segment lost 7 bases and the J segment 2 bases; nucleotides outside the gene matches: 18. CDR3 nucleotides: TGTGCCAGCACCCGCGTAGGGATCGGCGGGAGGGCCGCCTACAATGAGCAGTTCTTC. It is translated as CASTRVGIGGRAAYNEQFF.

The gene calls are TRBV20-1 and TRBJ1-3; 9 bases align to TRBD1. After removal of 6 bases from V and 0 bases from J, the junction contained 3 bases not matched to a gene. There are 14 residues in the CDR3. Germline-derived CDR1 and CDR2 are DFQATT and SNEGSKA (reference sequence). The CDR3 sequence: CSASTGGSGNTIYF. The CDR3 DNA reads as TGCAGTGCCTCGACAGGGGGCTCTGGAAACACCATATATTTT.

The chain recombines TRBV12-3 or TRBV12-4 with TRBJ1-2; 8 nucleotides match TRBD1. Germline trimming cut 8 bases from V and 0 bases from J; bases unmatched to any gene: 11. The CDR3 is 16 residues long. The CDR3 loop is CASGSRDRFANYGYTF. CDR3 DNA sequence: TGTGCCAGCGGGTCCCGGGACAGGTTTGCTAACTATGGCTACACCTTC.

The gene calls are TRBV7-2 and TRBJ1-5; 8 bases line up with TRBD1. The junction had 3 bases not matched to a gene; V was cut back by 4 bases and J by 4 bases. Germline CDR1 reads SGHTA; CDR2 reads FQGNSA. The CDR3 is made up of 14 amino acids. CDR3 sequence reads: CASSWDRKNQPQHF. The CDR3 nucleotides are TGTGCCAGCAGCTGGGACAGGAAGAATCAGCCCCAGCATTTT.

The genes are TRBV6-2 or TRBV6-3 and TRBJ2-7, with 10 positions matching TRBD1. This CDR3 has 15 residues. The germline V gene encodes CDR1 MNHEY and CDR2 SVGEGT. Germline trimming cut 6 bases from V and 3 bases from J; bases unmatched to any gene: 8. Written as DNA, the CDR3 is TGTGCCAGCAGACACCCGGGACAGGGGAACTACGAGCAGTACTTC. This translates into CASRHPGQGNYEQYF.

This clonotype was counted at least ten times. The chain couples TRBV6-1 to TRBJ1-1; D remains ambiguous. V dropped 6 bases and J dropped 3 bases, with 5 bases sitting between them. The CDR3 runs 11 residues. The germline CDR1 and CDR2 sequences are MNHNS and SASEGT. As DNA, the CDR3 is TGTGCCAGCAGGTCCTACACTGAAGCTTTCTTT. Amino acids: CASRSYTEAFF.

The chain carries TRBV19 and TRBJ2-3; 7 nucleotides align to TRBD1. With V trimmed by 5 bases and J by 3 bases, 8 bases remained unmatched. Per the germline V gene, CDR1 is LNHDA and CDR2 is SQIVND (reference sequence). This CDR3 region has 15 residues. CDR3 bases: TGTGCCAGTAGTTCCCGACAGGGTTTAACAGATACGCAGTATTTT. Its protein product is CASSSRQGLTDTQYF.

The CDR3 DNA reads as TGTGCCAGCAGTGAACAGGGGACGGCCTACGAGCAGTACTTC. It encodes CASSEQGTAYEQYF. This chain connects TRBV7-3 to TRBJ2-7; 7 bases agree with TRBD1. The V gene's germline CDR1 is SGHTA and CDR2 FQGTGA. The junction had 7 bases not matched to a gene; V was cut back by 6 bases and J by 2 bases. The CDR3 is made up of 14 amino acids.

The chain employs TRBV6-1 and TRBJ1-4; D is uncertain. The CDR3 consists of 11 residues. CDR1 is MNHNS, CDR2 SASEGT, per germline. Trimming removed 6 bases at V and 8 bases at J, with 7 bases between. The CDR3 DNA reads TGTGCCAGCAGACAGAAAGAAAAACTGTTTTTT. Translating it yields CASRQKEKLFF.

This clonotype was seen many times. The J gene is TRBJ1-5, the V gene TRBV28, with D uncertain. CDR3 length: 14 amino acids. V lost 10 bases and J lost 0, with 13 bases in between. Germline V CDR1 and CDR2: MDHEN, SYDVKM. CDR3 loop: CATLGRNSNQPQHF. The CDR3 nucleotides are TGTGCCACCCTGGGGAGGAATAGCAATCAGCCCCAGCATTTT.

This clonotype was found many times. This chain uses TRBV11-2 with TRBJ2-5; D gene unclear. V gave up 1 base and J gave up 5 bases, with 5 bases separating them. This CDR3 is built from 12 residues. Per the germline V gene, CDR1 is SGHAT and CDR2 is FQNNGV. The CDR3 sequence is CASSLGRETQYF. CDR3 DNA sequence: TGTGCCAGCAGCTTAGGAAGGGAGACCCAGTACTTC.

This clonotype was counted only a few times. The rearrangement joins TRBV11-2 to TRBJ1-2; D not resolved. This CDR3 has 14 residues. Germline V gene data show CDR1 as SGHAT and CDR2 as FQNNGV. The V end was cut by 5 bases, the J end by 4 bases, with 14 bases between. The CDR3 sequence is CASSPDTRSYGYTF. The CDR3 DNA follows: TGTGCCAGCAGCCCGGATACAAGGAGCTATGGCTACACCTTC.

This clonotype showed up many times. The chain links TRBV2 to TRBJ2-1; D remains ambiguous. Germline V lookup: CDR1 SNHLY, CDR2 FYNNEI. The CDR3 has 14 residues. V was clipped by 8 bases and J by 0 bases, with 11 bases between them. CDR3 bases: TGTGCCAGCGTCCGGTTGAGCTCCTACAATGAGCAGTTCTTC. Protein: CASVRLSSYNEQFF.

V gene TRBV5-1 combines with J gene TRBJ1-4, with D possibly being TRBD1 (6 bases). The CDR3 contains 15 residues. V was pared by 3 bases and J by 3 bases, with 12 bases between. Germline V lookup: CDR1 SGHRS, CDR2 YFSETQ. The CDR3 here is CASSSTGYANEKLFF. DNA for the CDR3: TGCGCCAGCAGCTCAACAGGGTATGCTAATGAAAAACTGTTTTTT. Drawing the rest from reference TRBV5-1 and TRBJ1-4, the complete variable domain is KAGVTQTPRYLIKTRGQQVTLSCSPISGHRSVSWYQQTPGQGLQFLFEYFSETQRNKGNFPGRFSGRQFSNSRSEMNVSTLELGDSALYLCASSSTGYANEKLFFGSGTQLSVL.

This clonotype was seen only a few times. The chain links TRBV28 to TRBJ1-1; the D is unclear. The CDR3 runs to 15 residues. Germline V CDR1 and CDR2: MDHEN, SYDVKM. The V gene lost 8 bases and the J gene lost 5 bases, with 21 bases spanning the gap. For the CDR3, the DNA is TGTGCCAGCCCCCCCGGGAGAGGGCCGGGGACTGAAGCTTTCTTT. This sequence encodes CASPPGRGPGTEAFF. The whole variable domain, filled in from reference TRBV28 and TRBJ1-1, reads DVKVTQSSRYLVKRTGEKVFLECVQDMDHENMFWYRQDPGLGLRLIYFSYDVKMKEKGDIPEGYSVSREKKERFSLILESASTNQTSMYLCASPPGRGPGTEAFFGQGTRLTVV.

V is TRBV6-5 and J is TRBJ1-3, with D hard to call. The length of the CDR3 is 14 residues. The V gene lost 2 bases and the J gene lost 0 bases, with 5 bases spanning the gap. Germline loops: CDR1 MNHEY, CDR2 SVGAGI. CDR3 bases: TGTGCCAGCAGTTACCTGGACTCTGGAAACACCATATATTTT. It yields the protein CASSYLDSGNTIYF.